Sequencing of this T cell receptor (beta chain) was carried out in a study of CD8+ T cells in alopecia areata. The CDR3 consists of 13 residues. V lost 1 base and J lost 8; bases outside the gene matches: 3. CDR1 and CDR2 (germline): SGHRS, YFSETQ. RNA was extracted and reverse transcribed into cDNA as the sequencing template. Measured with immunoSEQ multiplex PCR; TCRdb has only the in-frame clones, and not every one. Of about 200,000 clones in the sample, roughly three fifths are singletons; the top ten hold roughly 5%. The rearrangement links TRBV5-1 to TRBJ1-2, with 9 bases matching TRBD1. The clonotype comes from a human donor in good health. Sequencing input: CD8+ T cells sorted from blood. For the CDR3, the DNA is TGCGCCAGCAGCTTGACAGGGGGCTTAGGCTACACCTTC. It codes for CASSLTGGLGYTF.